The T cell receptor beta chain under discussion was sequenced for a study of blood T cell repertoires in COVID-19. The wider study: Italy, Spain and the United States were the sources of the convalescent and acute COVID-19 samples. From T cells, B-cell-depleted T cells, or PBMCs came the material, which was cDNA or gDNA.

Authors' methods: Using reference gene primer amplification, nucleated cell counts were estimated. Measured with immunoSEQ multiplex PCR; TCRdb has only the in-frame clones, and not every one. Clone size and the V and J calls come from that table; the DNA yielded D and trimming. The data contain about 150,000 clones, about 80% of them singletons. Source material: peripheral blood. This clonotype was sampled from a man aged 55 to 69 with acute or convalescent COVID-19.

The CDR3 DNA reads TGTGCCAGCAGCCCCCGACCGACAACCGGGGAGCTGTTTTTT. It yields the protein CASSPRPTTGELFF. The chain links TRBV9 to TRBJ2-2, with no clear D. The length of the CDR3 is 14 residues. The germline gives CDR1 SGDLS, CDR2 YYNGEE. With 4 bases removed from V and 5 bases from J, the gap between germline ends came to 12 bases. The full variable domain, in which reference TRBV9 and TRBJ2-2 provide the parts outside the CDR3, is DSGVTQTPKHLITATGQRVTLRCSPRSGDLSVYWYQQSLDQGLQFLIQYYNGEERAKGNILERFSAQQFPDLHSELNLSSLELGDSALYFCASSPRPTTGELFFGEGSRLTVL.